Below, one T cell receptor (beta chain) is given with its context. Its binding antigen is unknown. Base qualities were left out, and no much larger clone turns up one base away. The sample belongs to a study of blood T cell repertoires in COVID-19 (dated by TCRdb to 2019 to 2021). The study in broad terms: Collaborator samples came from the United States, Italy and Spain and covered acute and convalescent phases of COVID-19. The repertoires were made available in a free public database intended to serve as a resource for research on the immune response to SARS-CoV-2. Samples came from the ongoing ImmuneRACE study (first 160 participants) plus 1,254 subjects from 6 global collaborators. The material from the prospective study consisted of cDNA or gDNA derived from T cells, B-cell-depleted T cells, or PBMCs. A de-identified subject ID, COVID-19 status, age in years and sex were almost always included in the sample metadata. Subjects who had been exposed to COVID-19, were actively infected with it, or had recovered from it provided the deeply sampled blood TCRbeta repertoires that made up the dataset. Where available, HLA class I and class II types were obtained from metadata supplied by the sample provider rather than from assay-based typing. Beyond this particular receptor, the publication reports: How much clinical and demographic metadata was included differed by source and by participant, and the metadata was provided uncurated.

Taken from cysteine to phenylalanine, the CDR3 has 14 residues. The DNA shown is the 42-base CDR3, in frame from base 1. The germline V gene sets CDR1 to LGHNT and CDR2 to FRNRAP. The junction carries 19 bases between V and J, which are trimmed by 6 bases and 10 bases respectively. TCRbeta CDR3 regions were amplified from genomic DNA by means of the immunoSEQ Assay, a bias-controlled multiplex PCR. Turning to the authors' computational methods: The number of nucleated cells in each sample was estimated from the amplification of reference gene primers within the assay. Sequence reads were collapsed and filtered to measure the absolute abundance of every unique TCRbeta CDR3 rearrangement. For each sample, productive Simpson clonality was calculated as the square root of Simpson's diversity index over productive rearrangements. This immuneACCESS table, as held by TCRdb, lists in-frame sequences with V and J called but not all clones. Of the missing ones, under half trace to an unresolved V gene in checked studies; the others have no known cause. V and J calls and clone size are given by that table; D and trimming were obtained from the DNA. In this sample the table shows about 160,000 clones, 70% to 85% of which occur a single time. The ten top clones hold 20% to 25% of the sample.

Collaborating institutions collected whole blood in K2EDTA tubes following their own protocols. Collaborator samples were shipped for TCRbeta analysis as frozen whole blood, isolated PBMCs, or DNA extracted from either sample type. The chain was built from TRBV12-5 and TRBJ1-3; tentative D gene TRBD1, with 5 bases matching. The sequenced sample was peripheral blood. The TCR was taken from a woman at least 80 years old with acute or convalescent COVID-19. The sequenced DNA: TGTGCTAGTGGCTTTAAGGACAAGATTGGGACCATATATTTT. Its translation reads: CASGFKDKIGTIYF.